Sequencing of this T cell receptor beta chain was carried out in a study of post-analysis software for immune sequencing data. Findings and caveats of the study: Relative to controls, patients had a few TRBV segments at higher frequency, with TRBV5-6, TRBV5-1 and TRBV20-1 among these.

Sequencing libraries made from TCR beta cDNA carried unique molecular identifiers. TCRdb reanalysed the PCR reads using MiXCR and keeps one entry per CDR3 protein. The repertoire includes hundreds of thousands of distinct CDR3 sequences, roughly three fifths of them detected once, and about 11% sits in the top ten. On this clonotype: Its specificity is unknown.

Germline V lookup: CDR1 SEHNR, CDR2 FQNEAQ (reference sequence). V was trimmed by 3 bases and J by 13 bases, leaving 11 bases between them. The CDR3 spans 11 residues. The chain is built from TRBV7-9 and TRBJ2-3; possible D gene TRBD2, 6 bases. The specimen was blood. This receptor was taken from a girl aged 2-10 years with multiple sclerosis. The CDR3 DNA reads as TGTGCCAGCAGCTTTAGCGGTTCGGAGTATTTT. The encoded protein is CASSFSGSEYF.